This TCR beta chain was sequenced during a study of breast tumors, draining lymph nodes, adjacent tissues (TCRdb year 2016). In terms of the full investigation: In breast cancer patients, the study compared the TCR beta repertoires of tumor, adjacent nontumor tissue and axillary lymph nodes. In human breast cancer, the study set out to assess how tumor, surrounding tissue and draining lymph node repertoires relate to one another and whether T cells might be exchanged between them.

Sequencing was performed on an Illumina HiSeq 2000. TCR beta chain libraries were generated by multiplex PCR amplification. The amplified TCR beta chain products were analyzed by high-throughput sequencing. Using fastp at Q25 and MiXCR, TCRdb reprocessed the public reads and kept productive beta chains. Identical CDR3 protein sequences are pooled into one entry, listed with their most common genes and DNA. The sample table contains about 180,000 distinct CDR3 sequences; only one count was recorded for 30% to 35% of them. About 3.8% of the sample is in the top ten clones. This clonotype was recorded at least ten times. Its antigen remains unidentified. No quality values exist for individual bases; no much larger clone is one base distant. What the study reported, not specific to this receptor: The conclusion that tumor T cells originate in lymph nodes was presented as consistent with a hypothesis rather than as directly demonstrated. The similarity between tumor and nontumor tissue repertoires was significantly greater in luminal-like breast cancer than in basal-like breast cancer. Tumor T-cell repertoires showed less diversity than lymph node repertoires and more diversity than nontumor tissue repertoires, and tumor T-cell repertoires showed preferential V and J gene usage. The data were considered consistent with most tumor T cells being derived from the lymph node and subsequently expanding within tumor tissue.

The CDR3 has 11 amino acids, counting the end cysteine and phenylalanine. Only CDR3 DNA remains: 33 bases, in frame from the first base. According to the germline V gene (reference sequence), CDR1 reads GTSNPN and CDR2 reads SVGIG. Relative to germline, V is 3 bases shorter and J is 13 bases shorter, with 12 bases between their ends. The lymph node samples were taken from the axillary draining lymph nodes of breast cancer patients. The origin of this receptor is a female donor with breast cancer. Some clones in this sample may be carry-over from other donors' samples. The chain was built from TRBV30 and TRBJ1-4; the best D guess is TRBD1, with 6 bases matching. Sequencing was done on a sample of axillary lymph node tissue. CDR3 loop: CAWSEKGGLFF. The nucleotide sequence reads TGTGCCTGGAGCGAAAAGGGGGGACTGTTTTTT.